One and the same sample provided the 20 T cell receptor beta chains below, sequenced in a study of cytomegalovirus exposure and HLA in healthy donors. The primer mix had 60 Vbeta and 13 Jbeta primers. The assay was immunoSEQ multiplex PCR, and TCRdb's table has in-frame clones only and misses some. This table holds about 150,000 clones, 80% to 90% found once. Sequenced sample: PBMCs. Receptors were obtained from a girl between 10 and 17 years old in good health and CMV-seropositive.

The chain recombines TRBV6-6 with TRBJ1-1, with TRBD1 matching over 9 bases. V shed 5 bases and J 1 base; nucleotides not matched to a gene: 2. The length of the CDR3 is 14 residues. Per germline, CDR1 MNHNY and CDR2 SVGAGI (reference sequence). CDR3 coding DNA: TGTGCCAGCAGTATGGACAGGGGGAACACTGAAGCTTTCTTT. Translated: CASSMDRGNTEAFF.

V usage is TRBV9 and J usage is TRBJ2-7; TRBD1 agrees at 9 bases. This CDR3 has 14 amino acids. Trimming at V came to 3 bases and at J to 6 bases, leaving 7 bases not matched to a gene. Looked up from germline, CDR1 is SGDLS and CDR2 is YYNGEE. In nucleotides, the CDR3 is TGTGCCAGCAGCGCCGGACAGGGGTTCAGCGAGCAGTACTTC. It encodes CASSAGQGFSEQYF.

The DNA for the CDR3 is TGTGCCAGCAGCTTCTACGGGGGGAGCTCCTACGAGCAGTACTTC. Amino acids: CASSFYGGSSYEQYF. J is TRBJ2-7 and V is TRBV7-3, with TRBD2 matching over 7 bases. The CDR3 is 15 amino acids. The germline V gene encodes CDR1 SGHTA and CDR2 FQGTGA. V lost 3 bases to trimming and J lost 0 bases; unmatched junction nucleotides: 5.

V gene TRBV7-9 combines with J gene TRBJ2-3; 12 positions agree with TRBD2. Looked up from germline, CDR1 is SEHNR and CDR2 is FQNEAQ (reference sequence). The CDR3 runs to 18 residues. The J segment lost 2 bases and the V segment lost 7 bases, leaving 13 bases of the junction unmatched. The CDR3 DNA is TGTGCCAGCACCGTCCCTCGACTAGCGGGGGCCAACACAGATACGCAGTATTTT. Protein: CASTVPRLAGANTDTQYF.

The rearrangement links TRBV9 to TRBJ1-1; D might be TRBD1 (5 bases). The germline V gene encodes CDR1 SGDLS and CDR2 YYNGEE. V was shortened by 4 bases and J by 0 bases, with 16 bases between the two germline ends. CDR3 size: 16 residues. The CDR3 DNA follows: TGTGCCAGCAGCCCCTCAGGACGGACAATGAACACTGAAGCTTTCTTT. Translated: CASSPSGRTMNTEAFF. Variable domain in full (rest from reference TRBV9 and TRBJ1-1): DSGVTQTPKHLITATGQRVTLRCSPRSGDLSVYWYQQSLDQGLQFLIQYYNGEERAKGNILERFSAQQFPDLHSELNLSSLELGDSALYFCASSPSGRTMNTEAFFGQGTRLTVV.

This clone turned up a few times. This chain links TRBV5-4 with TRBJ2-2; TRBD2 matches 9 bases. This CDR3 has 16 residues. In germline, CDR1 is SGHNT, CDR2 YYREEE (reference sequence). V was clipped by 0 bases and J by 5 bases; unmatched bases: 5. The CDR3 region has the DNA TGTGCCAGCAGCTTGGGGCGGGGGGGCCGTACCGGGGAGCTGTTTTTT. Translating gives CASSLGRGGRTGELFF.

The chain couples TRBV9 to TRBJ2-5; D is perhaps TRBD2 (6 bases). The CDR3 is made up of 14 amino acids. Germline lookup yields CDR1 SGDLS and CDR2 YYNGEE. Trimming removed 4 bases at V and 5 bases at J, with 15 bases between. The CDR3 DNA sequence: TGTGCCAGCAGCACGACGGGACTCCGGGAGACCCAGTACTTC. It specifies CASSTTGLRETQYF.

The V gene is TRBV11-2, the J gene TRBJ1-1; 7 nucleotides line up with TRBD1. The J segment lost 0 bases and the V segment lost 5 bases, leaving 3 bases of the junction unmatched. This CDR3 contains 14 residues. CDR1 and CDR2 from the germline V gene are SGHAT and FQNNGV. CDR3 loop: CASSTGTVNTEAFF. CDR3 nucleotide sequence: TGTGCCAGCAGCACCGGGACAGTGAACACTGAAGCTTTCTTT.

The rearrangement joins TRBV23-1 to TRBJ2-4; no reliable D call. TRBV23-1 falls under the ORF class, with uncertain function. The CDR3 consists of 16 residues. With 0 bases removed from V and 5 bases from J, the gap between germline ends came to 14 bases. CDR3 loop: CASSQSKAPPQNIQYF. CDR3 DNA: TGCGCCAGCAGTCAATCCAAAGCCCCCCCCCAAAACATTCAGTACTTC.

This chain uses TRBV11-1 with TRBJ2-7, with 10 bases lining up with TRBD2. This CDR3 comprises 15 residues. J was trimmed by 5 bases and V by 4 bases; bases with no gene match: 8. CDR1 is SGHAT and CDR2 is FQDESV in the germline V gene (reference sequence). CDR3 loop: CASSSGLAVPDEQYF. DNA for the CDR3: TGTGCCAGCAGCTCCGGACTAGCGGTGCCGGACGAGCAGTACTTC.

This rearrangement joins TRBV7-8 to TRBJ1-1, with D possibly being TRBD1 (6 bases). CDR1 is SGHVS and CDR2 is FQNEAQ in the germline V gene. The CDR3 contains 14 residues. Between the trimmed V and J ends, which lost 4 bases and 6 bases, there was a span of 15 bases. CDR3 protein: CASSYTTGWAEAFF. The CDR3 nucleotides are TGTGCCAGCAGCTACACTACAGGGTGGGCTGAAGCTTTCTTT.

V is TRBV7-9 and J is TRBJ2-3; TRBD2 is a possible D gene (7 bases). The CDR3 consists of 15 residues. Trimming took 4 bases from V and 4 from J, leaving 15 bases between them. Germline CDR1 is SEHNR and CDR2 is FQNEAQ (reference sequence). The CDR3 coding sequence is TGTGCCAGCAGCTACCGGGGGCGGGGGTCAGATACGCAGTATTTT. Its protein is CASSYRGRGSDTQYF. Together with reference TRBV7-9 and TRBJ2-3, the CDR3 gives the full variable domain: DTGVSQNPRHKITKRGQNVTFRCDPISEHNRLYWYRQTLGQGPEFLTYFQNEAQLEKSRLLSDRFSAERPKGSFSTLEIQRTEQGDSAMYLCASSYRGRGSDTQYFGPGTRLTVL.

The V and J genes are TRBV7-8 and TRBJ1-2; D not certain. There are 13 residues in the CDR3. From germline, CDR1 is SGHVS and CDR2 FQNEAQ. V was clipped by 3 bases and J by 0 bases, with 5 bases between them. The CDR3 sequence is CASSFGANYGYTF. The CDR3 DNA is TGTGCCAGCAGCTTCGGGGCTAACTATGGCTACACCTTC.

The chain joins TRBV5-6 to TRBJ1-5; 7 bases fit TRBD1. CDR1 and CDR2 (germline): SGHDT, YYEEEE. V shed 0 bases and J 1 base; nucleotides not matched to a gene: 1. The CDR3 length is 15 residues. The CDR3 DNA reads as TGTGCCAGCAGCTTGGGACAGGGAAGCAATCAGCCCCAGCATTTT. It translates to CASSLGQGSNQPQHF.

This chain uses TRBV10-1 with TRBJ1-1; D not certain. The CDR3 runs to 13 residues. V was shortened by 2 bases and J by 1 base, with 5 bases between the two germline ends. CDR1 and CDR2 from the germline V gene are WNHNN and SYGVQD (reference sequence). For the CDR3, the DNA is TGCGCCAGCAGTGAGGGCAGGAACACTGAAGCTTTCTTT. Its translation: CASSEGRNTEAFF.

The V call is TRBV6-4, the J call TRBJ1-6; TRBD1 agrees at 9 bases. This CDR3 is built from 13 residues. The germline V gene has CDR1 MRHNA and CDR2 SNTAGT. The V and J ends lost 7 bases and 9 bases, in that order; junction bases with no gene match: 4. The CDR3 coding sequence is TGTGCCAGCAACGGACAGGGGTTTTCACCCCTCCACTTT. Protein: CASNGQGFSPLHF.

This clone was counted a few times. V gene TRBV6-1 combines with J gene TRBJ2-7; 9 positions agree with TRBD2. Germline V lookup: CDR1 MNHNS, CDR2 SASEGT. Trimming cost V 0 bases and J 2 bases; bases outside gene matches: 5. The CDR3 loop spans 16 amino acids. The DNA of the CDR3 is TGTGCCAGCAGTGAAGCGTTCCTAGCGGGGCCCTACGAGCAGTACTTC. Residues: CASSEAFLAGPYEQYF.

The chain combines TRBV6-1 with TRBJ1-5; tentative D call: TRBD1 (5 bases). V shed 2 bases and J shed 6 bases, with 17 bases lying between them. This CDR3 contains 16 residues. The germline V gene has CDR1 MNHNS and CDR2 SASEGT. The CDR3 coding sequence is TGTGCCAGCAGTGAAAGGAGGGGAGGGTTTACTCAGCCCCAGCATTTT. Encoded protein: CASSERRGGFTQPQHF.

The rearrangement uses TRBV27 and TRBJ2-2; no reliable D call. Germline V gene lookup returns CDR1 MNHEY and CDR2 SMNVEV (reference sequence). Trimming removed 1 base at V and 5 bases at J, with 5 bases between. The CDR3 runs 13 residues. The CDR3 coding sequence is TGTGCCAGCAGTTTATGGGCTACCGGGGAGCTGTTTTTT. Residues: CASSLWATGELFF.

The rearrangement joins TRBV9 to TRBJ1-1; 7 nucleotides align to TRBD1. Germline V gene data show CDR1 as SGDLS and CDR2 as YYNGEE. The CDR3 covers 15 residues. J gave up 1 base and V 3 bases, and 6 bases lay outside the gene matches. The CDR3 DNA follows: TGTGCCAGCAGCGCCGGGACAGCCACGAACACTGAAGCTTTCTTT. This encodes CASSAGTATNTEAFF. Full variable domain (rest looked up from reference TRBV9 and TRBJ1-1): DSGVTQTPKHLITATGQRVTLRCSPRSGDLSVYWYQQSLDQGLQFLIQYYNGEERAKGNILERFSAQQFPDLHSELNLSSLELGDSALYFCASSAGTATNTEAFFGQGTRLTVV.